This is a list of T cell receptor beta chains from one sample in a study of blood T cells in healthy people across ages. TCRdb called the 5' RACE reads again in MiXCR, with one record for every CDR3 protein. The sample consists of more than 700,000 distinct CDR3 sequences, about 45% of them appearing once. The sequenced sample consisted of blood. The receptors originated from a man older than 75 in good health. Each CDR3 is given with its conserved first and last residue. D genes are given only for firm matches. Not every row has a clone size; where given, it reads once, few, many or a size class.

few TRBJ2-1 NA TRBV7-2 CASSLAGGEYEQFF TGTGCCAGCAGCTTAGCGGGAGGCGAGTATGAGCAGTTCTTC
NA TRBJ2-7 NA TRBV2 CASSDRRGPYEQYF TGTGCCAGCAGTGACCGTAGGGGCCCCTACGAGCAGTACTTC
NA TRBJ2-2 NA TRBV28 CASKGRINTGELFF TGTGCCAGCAAGGGCAGGATCAACACCGGGGAGCTGTTTTTT
few TRBJ2-7 TRBD1 TRBV7-8 CASSPGLGTEAYEQYF TGTGCCAGCAGCCCGGGGTTGGGGACAGAAGCCTACGAGCAGTACTTC
NA TRBJ2-1 TRBD2 TRBV27 CASSPQGAGRYNEQFF TGTGCCAGCAGTCCCCAGGGAGCGGGAAGGTACAATGAGCAGTTCTTC
NA TRBJ1-1 NA TRBV18 CASSGTNTEAFF TGTGCCAGCTCAGGGACGAACACTGAAGCTTTCTTT
NA TRBJ1-4 NA TRBV29-1 CSVATANEKLFF TGCAGCGTTGCAACAGCAAATGAAAAACTGTTTTTT
NA TRBJ2-7 TRBD1 TRBV20-1 CSATSETPGGEQYF TGCAGTGCTACATCCGAGACTCCAGGGGGTGAGCAGTACTTC
few TRBJ2-1 NA TRBV7-2 CASSLDQGRYNEQFF TGTGCCAGCAGCTTAGACCAAGGTAGATACAATGAGCAGTTCTTC
few TRBJ2-3 TRBD2 TRBV7-9 CASSLATSPDTQYF TGTGCCAGCAGCTTAGCGACTAGCCCGGATACGCAGTATTTT
NA TRBJ2-4 NA TRBV20-1 CSARESYERYF TGCAGTGCTAGAGAGAGCTACGAGCGGTACTTC
NA TRBJ2-3 NA TRBV7-9 CASSLMHGQQGNTDTQYF TGTGCCAGCAGCTTAATGCACGGTCAACAGGGCAACACAGATACGCAGTATTTT
few TRBJ2-7 TRBD2 TRBV4-3 CASSQETSGLVEQYF TGCGCCAGCAGCCAAGAGACTAGCGGCCTCGTCGAGCAGTACTTC
few TRBJ1-4 TRBD1 TRBV7-2 CASSQAGGYEKLFF TGTGCCAGCAGCCAGGCAGGGGGGTATGAAAAACTGTTTTTT
NA TRBJ2-7 TRBD1 TRBV20-1 CSASDYTGTGTGEQYF TGCAGTGCTAGCGACTATACCGGGACAGGGACGGGCGAGCAGTACTTC